This T cell receptor (beta chain) derives from a study of blood T cell repertoires in COVID-19. Overall study: PBMCs, B-cell-depleted T cells, or T cells were the source of the cDNA or gDNA that made up the material.

Only in-frame clones appear in the TCRdb table, and some are missing; sequencing was by immunoSEQ multiplex PCR. This table has approximately 270,000 clones, roughly 87% appearing once. This clone was counted between two and nine times. The germline gives CDR1 SNHLY, CDR2 FYNNEI. V lost 7 bases and J lost 4, with 25 bases in between. The CDR3 runs to 17 residues. The sample was peripheral blood. This sequence originates from a man younger than 35 with active or convalescent COVID-19. V is TRBV2 and J is TRBJ1-2, with a weak D call TRBD1 (5 bases). The DNA for the CDR3 is TGTGCCAGCACTTACTCGGCTGGTGACAGCTTATCCTATGGCTACACCTTC. The encoded protein is CASTYSAGDSLSYGYTF. Using reference TRBV2 and TRBJ1-2 for the parts outside the CDR3, the full variable domain is EPEVTQTPSHQVTQMGQEVILRCVPISNHLYFYWYRQILGQKVEFLVSFYNNEISEKSEIFDDQFSVERPDGSNFTLKIRSTKLEDSAMYFCASTYSAGDSLSYGYTFGSGTRLTVV.